This T cell receptor (beta chain) was recorded in a study of CD8 T cells in Susac syndrome. Sequencing targeted TCR beta in T cells from blood (CD8+ and CD4+). Germline trimming cut 6 bases from V and 3 bases from J; bases unmatched to any gene: 17. Per the germline V gene, CDR1 is SQVTM and CDR2 is ANQGSEA. The CDR3 contains 16 residues. RNA, at about 0.45 to 1 ug, was reverse transcribed with random hexamers. Amplification of TCR beta CDR3 used immunoSEQ multiplex PCR across 54 Vbeta and 13 Jbeta. A single record per CDR3 protein comes from TCRdb applying MiXCR to the immunoSEQ multiplex PCR reads. The sample records 75,000 to 95,000 distinct CDR3 sequences, more than 85% being singletons.

J is TRBJ2-7 and V is TRBV29-1, with 7 bases that match TRBD2. The specimen was CD8+ T cells from PBMCs. This clonotype was sampled from a human donor with Susac syndrome. The CDR3 loop is CSVTGHVGGSLYEQYF. CDR3 bases: TGCAGCGTGACCGGACATGTCGGCGGGAGTCTCTACGAGCAGTACTTC.